The rows below give T cell receptor beta chains drawn from one sample of a study of cytomegalovirus exposure and HLA in healthy donors. Sequencing was performed with immunoSEQ multiplex PCR; in TCRdb, only in-frame clones are kept and a portion is missing. In the table there are approximately 80,000 clones, 65% to 75% of which are singletons. The sequenced sample was PBMCs. The origin of the receptors is a man aged 30 to 45 in good health and CMV-seropositive. Each CDR3 is given with its conserved first and last residue. The D gene is left open where the match is weak. Size is stated for part of the rows, as once, few or many counts, or as a class when the clone is expanded.

TRBV10-3,TRBJ2-1,.,.,TGTGCCATCAGTGGGACGAGGGGGGGCCACACCTACAATGAGCAGTTCTTC,CAISGTRGGHTYNEQFF
TRBV5-1,TRBJ1-1,.,.,TGCGCCAGCAGCGAACCGAACATGAACACTGAAGCTTTCTTT,CASSEPNMNTEAFF
TRBV5-1,TRBJ2-3,.,.,TGCGCCAGCAGCTTGACTAGCCCTAGCACAGATACGCAGTATTTT,CASSLTSPSTDTQYF
TRBV5-8,TRBJ1-1,TRBD1,.,TGTGCCAGCAGCTCCTATCGGGACAGGGACACTGAAGCTTTCTTT,CASSSYRDRDTEAFF
TRBV19,TRBJ1-2,.,.,TGTGCCAGTAGTACCGGGGGGCCCTACTATGGCTACACCTTC,CASSTGGPYYGYTF
TRBV6-5,TRBJ1-1,.,few,TGTGCCAGCAGCAGTTACTTTCCCCACGGGGAAGCTTTCTTT,CASSSYFPHGEAFF
TRBV20-1,TRBJ2-7,.,.,TGCAGTGCTAGTCCCCAGTGCGAGCAGTACTTC,CSASPQCEQYF
TRBV28,TRBJ1-1,TRBD1,.,TGTGCCAGCAGTTTGGGACAGATGAACACTGAAGCTTTCTTT,CASSLGQMNTEAFF
TRBV4-2,TRBJ2-2,.,.,TGTGCCAGCAGCCCCTTTTTGAGTACCGGGGAGCTGTTTTTT,CASSPFLSTGELFF
TRBV6-5,TRBJ1-5,.,.,TGTGCCAGCAGGAACGGGATAAGTCAGCCCCAGCATTTT,CASRNGISQPQHF
TRBV2,TRBJ2-5,.,once,TGTGCCAGCAGTGAACAGGGGTTCGAGACCCAGTACTTC,CASSEQGFETQYF
TRBV7-9,TRBJ2-7,.,.,TGTGCCAGCAGCTTGCGGGGGCGACCCTACGAGCAGTACTTC,CASSLRGRPYEQYF
TRBV6-1,TRBJ1-6,.,.,TGTGCCAGCAGTGACCCGGGTAATTCACCCCTCCACTTT,CASSDPGNSPLHF
TRBV28,TRBJ2-1,.,.,TGTGCCAGCAGTGCATACAGGGTGGGGTTGGATGAGCAGTTCTTC,CASSAYRVGLDEQFF
TRBV14,TRBJ2-2,.,.,TGTGCCAGCAGCCAGGTCAGCGGCACCGGGGAGCTGTTTTTT,CASSQVSGTGELFF
TRBV30,TRBJ1-4,.,.,TGTGCCTGGAGTGTACCCGGCACCAGAGGTGAAAAACTGTTTTTT,CAWSVPGTRGEKLFF
TRBV2,TRBJ1-4,TRBD1,once,TGTGCCAGCAGTGGACAGGGGGCATATGAAAAACTGTTTTTT,CASSGQGAYEKLFF
TRBV5-8,TRBJ2-6,.,.,TGTGCCAGCAGCCTATGGACAGCCTCTGGGGCCAACGTCCTGACTTTC,CASSLWTASGANVLTF
TRBV6-1,TRBJ1-2,.,once,TGTGCCAGCAGTGACTTACAGTATGGCTACACCTTC,CASSDLQYGYTF
TRBV10-3,TRBJ2-3,TRBD2,.,TGTGCCATCAGTGAAGGGGCTAGCGGGAGGGCAATAGATACGCAGTATTTT,CAISEGASGRAIDTQYF